These T cell receptor beta chains were read from a single sample in a study of T cell responses to AZD1222 COVID-19 vaccine. Generated by immunoSEQ multiplex PCR, the TCRdb table keeps only in-frame clones and is missing some. This table holds some 130,000 clones, 90% found once. The source material was peripheral blood, sampled on day 0 of AZD1222 vaccination. The receptors shown here come from an adult in good health. CDR3s include the opening cysteine and the closing phenylalanine or tryptophan. The D gene is left open where the match is weak. A clone size is listed for some rows: how often the clone was seen (once, few, many), or a class if it is expanded.

>TRBV29-1|TRBJ2-1|TRBD2|NA
CSVGVAGGPDEQFF
TGCAGCGTTGGAGTAGCGGGGGGGCCCGATGAGCAGTTCTTC
>TRBV2|TRBJ1-1|NA|NA
CASSDWGRGRPEAFF
TGTGCCAGCAGTGATTGGGGGAGAGGTCGCCCTGAAGCTTTCTTT
>TRBV28|TRBJ1-2|NA|NA
CASSFGVIYGYTF
TGTGCCAGCAGTTTTGGGGTGATCTATGGCTACACCTTC
>TRBV5-6|TRBJ2-2|TRBD1|NA
CASSRGTGGNTGELFF
TGTGCCAGCAGCCGAGGGACAGGGGGCAACACCGGGGAGCTGTTTTTT
>TRBV5-6|TRBJ1-1|NA|NA
CASTLVGTEAFF
TGTGCCAGCACCCTTGTCGGCACTGAAGCTTTCTTT
>TRBV2|TRBJ1-1|NA|NA
CASSEAVGGLGEAFF
TGTGCCAGCAGTGAAGCTGTCGGGGGGCTGGGTGAAGCTTTCTTT
>TRBV28|TRBJ1-2|NA|NA
CASSLRPNYGYTF
TGTGCCAGCAGTCTTAGGCCTAACTATGGCTACACCTTC
>TRBV4-3|TRBJ2-7|TRBD2|NA
CASPRTSGSYEQYF
TGCGCCAGTCCCAGGACTAGCGGTTCCTACGAGCAGTACTTC
>TRBV10-1|TRBJ2-7|NA|NA
CASSEGPVLGYEQYF
TGCGCCAGCAGTGAAGGGCCAGTCCTTGGCTACGAGCAGTACTTC
>TRBV7-9|TRBJ1-2|NA|NA
CASSGQNNYGYTF
TGTGCCAGCAGCGGACAGAACAACTATGGCTACACCTTC
>TRBV27|TRBJ1-1|NA|NA
CASSLSSAMNTEAFF
TGTGCCAGCAGTTTATCCTCAGCCATGAACACTGAAGCTTTCTTT
>TRBV25-1|TRBJ1-2|NA|NA
CASRTSGDYGYTF
TGTGCCAGCAGGACGTCGGGGGACTATGGCTACACCTTC
>TRBV5-5|TRBJ2-2|NA|NA
CASSLVRGTGELFF
TGTGCCAGCAGCTTGGTGAGAGGCACCGGGGAGCTGTTTTTT
>TRBV5-3|TRBJ2-2|NA|NA
CARSPPPSSTIDTGELFF
TGTGCCAGAAGCCCACCCCCATCCAGTACAATCGACACCGGGGAGCTGTTTTTT
>TRBV30|TRBJ1-4|TRBD1|NA
CAWGTGAEKLFF
TGTGCCTGGGGGACAGGGGCAGAAAAACTGTTTTTT
>TRBV6-5|TRBJ1-2|NA|once
CASSYFRDTNYGYTF
TGTGCCAGCAGTTATTTCCGGGACACCAACTATGGCTACACCTTC
>TRBV4-3|TRBJ2-7|NA|NA
CASSHGRGGAYEQYF
TGCGCCAGCAGCCACGGACGAGGGGGTGCCTACGAGCAGTACTTC
>TRBV19|TRBJ1-4|NA|NA
CASSDWVSNEKLFF
TGTGCCAGTAGTGACTGGGTTAGTAATGAAAAACTGTTTTTT
>TRBV5-1|TRBJ2-1|TRBD2|NA
CASSRGVNEQFF
TGCGCCAGCAGCCGGGGGGTGAATGAGCAGTTCTTC
>TRBV27|TRBJ2-7|NA|NA
CASSLTRRDEQYF
TGTGCCAGCAGTTTGACTAGGAGGGACGAGCAGTACTTC
>TRBV3-1/TRBV3-2|TRBJ1-1|NA|NA
CASSKGRQGASWTEAFF
TGTGCCAGCAGCAAAGGGAGGCAGGGCGCGTCGTGGACTGAAGCTTTCTTT
>TRBV15|TRBJ2-7|TRBD1|NA
CATSRDGTGGLDEQYF
TGTGCCACCAGCAGAGATGGGACAGGGGGCCTAGACGAGCAGTACTTC
>TRBV3-1/TRBV3-2|TRBJ1-6|TRBD1|once
CASSGRQGMVDSPLHF
TGTGCCAGCAGCGGACGACAGGGGATGGTAGATTCACCCCTCCACTTT
>TRBV10-3|TRBJ1-1|NA|NA
CATTLQGSDTEAFF
TGTGCCACCACCCTGCAGGGTTCGGACACTGAAGCTTTCTTT
>TRBV7-6|TRBJ1-4|TRBD1|NA
CASSIRQGQGEKLFF
TGTGCCAGCAGCATCAGACAGGGACAAGGTGAAAAACTGTTTTTT
>TRBV19|TRBJ1-4|NA|NA
CASSMRKGQSTNEKLFF
TGTGCCAGTAGTATGAGGAAGGGTCAGTCAACTAATGAAAAACTGTTTTTT
>TRBV7-2|TRBJ2-1|NA|NA
CASSLVRGGPPQFF
TGTGCCAGCAGCTTAGTCAGGGGAGGCCCTCCACAGTTCTTC
>TRBV10-1|TRBJ1-1|NA|NA
CASSESLRGSAFF
TGCGCCAGCAGTGAGTCGTTGAGGGGTTCAGCTTTCTTT
>TRBV11-2|TRBJ2-2|TRBD2|NA
CATNPSGGTTGELFF
TGTGCCACTAATCCTAGCGGGGGAACCACCGGGGAGCTGTTTTTT
>TRBV27|TRBJ2-2|TRBD1|NA
CASSFWDSPGELFF
TGTGCCAGCAGTTTTTGGGACAGTCCCGGGGAGCTGTTTTTT
>TRBV15|TRBJ1-5|NA|NA
CATSRVGGAIDQPQHF
TGTGCCACCAGCAGAGTGGGGGGGGCTATAGATCAGCCCCAGCATTTT
>TRBV4-1|TRBJ1-5|NA|few
CASSQDGGYQPQHF
TGCGCCAGCAGCCAAGATGGCGGTTATCAGCCCCAGCATTTT
>TRBV28|TRBJ2-1|TRBD2|NA
CASSSGLAGGREFF
TGTGCCAGCAGCTCGGGACTAGCGGGGGGGCGTGAGTTCTTC
>TRBV13|TRBJ1-2|NA|NA
CASSRHDRTQNGYTF
TGTGCCAGCAGCCGACATGACAGAACTCAAAATGGCTACACCTTC
>TRBV6-2/TRBV6-3|TRBJ2-7|NA|NA
CASSLRSSYEQYF
TGTGCCAGCAGTTTGAGGAGCTCCTACGAGCAGTACTTC
>TRBV19|TRBJ2-5|TRBD1|NA
CASSIRDRKGGETQYF
TGTGCCAGTAGTATCCGGGACAGAAAAGGGGGAGAGACCCAGTACTTC
>TRBV6-1|TRBJ2-1|NA|NA
CASSEAGGASSEQFF
TGTGCCAGCAGTGAAGCGGGCGGGGCAAGTAGTGAGCAGTTCTTC
>TRBV3-1/TRBV3-2|TRBJ1-1|NA|NA
CASSQLGNTEAFF
TGTGCCAGCAGCCAACTCGGGAACACTGAAGCTTTCTTT
>TRBV6-2/TRBV6-3|TRBJ2-7|NA|NA
CASSYSTLGPGQYF
TGTGCCAGCAGTTACTCGACGCTGGGACCGGGGCAGTACTTC
>TRBV9|TRBJ2-3|NA|NA
CASRTDGATDTQYF
TGTGCCAGCAGGACTGACGGAGCCACAGATACGCAGTATTTT
>TRBV13|TRBJ1-6|NA|NA
CASSLGARNSPLHF
TGTGCCAGCAGCTTGGGGGCGCGGAATTCACCCCTCCACTTT
>TRBV6-5|TRBJ2-7|NA|NA
CASSYSRVSSYEQYF
TGTGCCAGCAGTTACTCCCGGGTTAGCTCCTACGAGCAGTACTTC
>TRBV4-1|TRBJ2-7|NA|NA
CASSQDMFEYEQYF
TGCGCCAGCAGCCAAGATATGTTCGAGTACGAGCAGTACTTC
>TRBV18|TRBJ2-7|NA|NA
CASSPIGQGDEQYF
TGTGCCAGCTCACCAATCGGGCAGGGCGACGAGCAGTACTTC
>TRBV30|TRBJ1-2|TRBD1|NA
CAWTEQGGGDGYTF
TGTGCCTGGACGGAACAGGGGGGCGGGGATGGCTACACCTTC